The clone carrying this T cell receptor beta chain showed up just a few times. Germline V gene lookup returns CDR1 DFQATT and CDR2 SNEGSKA (reference sequence). This CDR3 has 15 amino acids. The sample comes from a study of blood T cells in healthy people across ages. A second PCR, run for about 7 to 11 cycles, used a sample-barcoded 5' primer plus a J-beta primer mix. Template switching added a 12-random-nucleotide identifier to every cDNA molecule. TCRdb reprocessed the 5' RACE reads via MiXCR and lists one record per CDR3 protein. The data hold roughly 1.6 million distinct CDR3 sequences, with roughly 30% observed a single time.

This TCR came from a woman between 25 and 40 years old in good health. The material sequenced was blood. The chain employs TRBV20-1 and TRBJ2-4; 10 nucleotides match TRBD1. The DNA matches TRBJ2-7 better at its end, which makes the J call doubtful. This CDR3 reads CSARDPGQGLYEQYF. The CDR3 DNA reads as TGCAGTGCTAGAGACCCGGGACAGGGGTTGTACGAGCAGTACTTC.